This T cell receptor (beta chain) was documented in a study of T cells in Graves' hyperthyroidism and ophthalmopathy. In its sample, this clonotype was seen many times. RNA transcripts gave rise to amplified TCR beta CDR3 regions. HTBI primers were the set used in a first-round RT-PCR of the TCR CDR3. Via MiXCR, TCRdb re-called the multiplex PCR reads, giving one row per CDR3 protein. The data show roughly 650,000 distinct CDR3 sequences, about a sixth seen once. This receptor was taken from a woman aged 35 to 49 with Graves' ophthalmopathy. The sample was blood.

CDR3 amino acids: CASSSGLSHNEQFF. CDR3 sequence (DNA): TGTGCCAGCAGCTCGGGACTTTCCCACAATGAGCAGTTCTTC. V usage is TRBV7-9 and J usage is TRBJ2-1; possibly TRBD2 for D (6 bases). Germline CDR1 and CDR2: SEHNR and FQNEAQ (reference sequence). The V gene lost 4 bases and the J gene lost 5 bases, with 12 bases spanning the gap. The CDR3 totals 14 residues.